The 4 T cell receptor beta chains below were found in one sample sequenced in a study of early T cells in non-severe SARS-CoV-2 infection. Via MiXCR, TCRdb re-called the 5' RACE reads, giving one row per CDR3 protein. Of around 21,000 distinct CDR3 sequences detected, about 4% appear once; the ten largest clones hold about 1.5%. Sequenced sample: whole blood. The source is an adult who was a healthcare worker with PCR-confirmed SARS-CoV-2 infection or an uninfected control (not recorded which).

The sample holds many counts of this clonotype. The CDR3 sequence is CASRRDRTYEQYF. The CDR3 nucleotides read TGTGCCAGCAGACGGGACAGGACCTACGAGCAGTACTTC. The chain joins TRBV19 to TRBJ2-7, with 8 bases lining up with TRBD1. Germline trimming cut 9 bases from V and 2 bases from J; bases unmatched to any gene: 6. Germline CDR1 LNHDA, CDR2 SQIVND (reference sequence). CDR3 length equals 13 residues.

This clonotype came up a few times. The chain uses TRBV7-2 and TRBJ2-3, with TRBD1 matching over 7 bases. CDR3 length equals 14 residues. Trimming took 3 bases from V and 3 from J; bases not matched to a gene: 3. Germline lookup yields CDR1 SGHTA and CDR2 FQGNSA. CDR3 residues: CASSFPGQTDTQYF. The CDR3 nucleotides are TGTGCCAGCAGCTTCCCGGGACAGACAGATACGCAGTATTTT.

Only a few counts were recorded for this clonotype. This rearrangement joins TRBV18 to TRBJ1-1; no definite D call. There are 15 residues in the CDR3. Per the germline V gene, CDR1 is KGHSH and CDR2 is LQKENI. The ends were cut back, 4 bases at V and 1 base at J, with 13 bases in the middle. The DNA of the CDR3 is TGTGCCAGCTCACTTGACCGGGTTCCGAACACTGAAGCTTTCTTT. Amino acid sequence: CASSLDRVPNTEAFF.

In this sample, this clonotype is medium-sized (0.01 to 0.1%). J is TRBJ1-1 and V is TRBV5-5; D is uncertain. The V and J ends lost 1 base and 5 bases respectively, with 12 bases between them. There are 14 residues in the CDR3. Germline V gene lookup returns CDR1 SGHKS and CDR2 YYEKEE (reference sequence). The CDR3 region is CASSLKGWGTEAFF. In nucleotides, the CDR3 is TGTGCCAGCAGCTTGAAGGGATGGGGAACTGAAGCTTTCTTT.